These 24 T cell receptor beta chains originate from one sample sequenced in a study of blood T cell repertoires in COVID-19. Sequencing used immunoSEQ multiplex PCR; TCRdb keeps in-frame clones, though not all of them. The repertoire includes 130,000 to 150,000 clones, about four fifths of them detected once, and roughly 4.5% sits in the top ten. Sequencing was performed on peripheral blood. The receptors stem from a human donor in a cohort sampled during active COVID-19.

This clone was found many times. The chain recombines TRBV27 with TRBJ1-5; 10 bases align to TRBD1. The junction had 10 bases not matched to a gene; V was cut back by 2 bases and J by 6 bases. CDR3 length: 17 residues. The germline gives CDR1 MNHEY, CDR2 SMNVEV (reference sequence). The CDR3 region has the DNA TGTGCCAGCAGTTTAAGTGGGGGACAGGGGTCCGGTCAGCCCCAGCATTTT. Translating it yields CASSLSGGQGSGQPQHF.

The V and J genes are TRBV30 and TRBJ1-5; 9 bases are shared with TRBD1. V was pared by 2 bases and J by 7 bases, with 3 bases of the junction left unmatched. Per the germline V gene, CDR1 is GTSNPN and CDR2 is SVGIG (reference sequence). The CDR3 is made up of 13 amino acids. CDR3 sequence reads: CAWSLGQGQPQHF. In nucleotides, the CDR3 is TGTGCCTGGAGTCTGGGACAGGGACAGCCCCAGCATTTT.

In its sample, this clone was seen once. V usage is TRBV30 and J usage is TRBJ1-3, with D possibly TRBD1 on 5 matching bases. CDR1 and CDR2 from the germline V gene are GTSNPN and SVGIG (reference sequence). Trimming removed 2 bases from V and 0 bases from J, with 11 bases in between. The CDR3 spans 15 residues. CDR3 DNA: TGTGCCTGGAGTACGGGGGGGAGCTCTGGAAACACCATATATTTT. Its translation: CAWSTGGSSGNTIYF.

The chain couples TRBV5-1 to TRBJ2-5; TRBD2 agrees at 8 bases. J gave up 1 base and V 4 bases, and 12 bases lay outside the gene matches. The germline CDR1 and CDR2 sequences are SGHRS and YFSETQ. The CDR3 sequence is 17 residues long. CDR3 sequence (DNA): TGCGCCAGCAGCATAGCGGGAACCACCAATTTCCAAGAGACCCAGTACTTC. This encodes CASSIAGTTNFQETQYF.

This clone was seen a few times. The chain links TRBV4-2 to TRBJ2-2; 12 bases line up with TRBD2. V was pared by 2 bases and J by 5 bases, with 9 bases of the junction left unmatched. Germline CDR1 and CDR2: LGHNA and YNFKEQ. This CDR3 is built from 18 residues. The CDR3 nucleotides are TGTGCCAGCAGCCAACAAAAGACTAGCGGGGGTTATACCGGGGAGCTGTTTTTT. It translates to CASSQQKTSGGYTGELFF.

The chain carries TRBV4-1 and TRBJ1-3; the match to TRBD1 covers 9 bases. Germline-derived CDR1 and CDR2 are MGHRA and YSYEKL. J lost 7 bases, V lost 2 bases, and 6 bases had no gene match. The CDR3 spans 15 residues. CDR3 residues: CASSQPGQGGNTIYF. The CDR3 DNA follows: TGCGCCAGCAGCCAACCGGGACAGGGCGGGAACACCATATATTTT.

The CDR3 sequence: CASSQDPFANGNTIYF. As DNA, the CDR3 is TGTGCCAGCAGCCAAGATCCGTTTGCGAACGGAAACACCATATATTTT. The rearrangement joins TRBV4-2 to TRBJ1-3, with no clear D. Germline lookup yields CDR1 LGHNA and CDR2 YNFKEQ. The CDR3 has 16 residues. V was cut by 0 bases and J by 4 bases, with 13 bases left in between.

The V gene is TRBV3-1 (or the pseudogene TRBV3-2), the J gene TRBJ2-3; 10 nucleotides align to TRBD2. This CDR3 is 15 amino acids long. Germline CDR1 LGHDT, CDR2 YNNKEL (reference sequence). The trim removed 4 bases at V and 5 bases at J, leaving 6 bases unmatched. CDR3: CASSLTSGDEDTQYF. CDR3 nucleotides: TGTGCCAGCAGCCTCACTAGCGGGGACGAAGATACGCAGTATTTT.

This clone was counted only a few times. The rearrangement uses TRBV6-5 and TRBJ1-2; the D is unclear. Trimming stripped 6 bases from V and 0 bases from J, with 8 bases between. The CDR3 loop spans 13 amino acids. Germline V gene sequence: CDR1 MNHEY, CDR2 SVGAGI. CDR3 bases: TGTGCCAGCAGGGCCACCTCTAACTATGGCTACACCTTC. This translates into CASRATSNYGYTF.

This chain's CDR3 is CASSPRRLSRGTSGGQETQYF. In DNA form, the CDR3 reads TGTGCCAGCTCACCAAGGAGACTATCCAGGGGAACTAGCGGGGGGCAAGAGACCCAGTACTTC. This chain connects TRBV18 to TRBJ2-5; 12 bases fit TRBD2. The germline V gene encodes CDR1 KGHSH and CDR2 LQKENI. The CDR3 sequence is 21 residues long. J gave up 2 bases and V 2 bases, and 18 bases lay outside the gene matches.

V gene TRBV28 combines with J gene TRBJ2-1, with TRBD2 matching over 8 bases. J was trimmed by 3 bases and V by 1 base; bases with no gene match: 5. Germline assignment: CDR1 MDHEN and CDR2 SYDVKM. CDR3 size: 16 residues. The CDR3 is CASSLSGGNVYNEQFF. The CDR3 DNA reads TGTGCCAGCAGTTTATCGGGGGGGAACGTCTACAATGAGCAGTTCTTC.

As to this clone: The junction departs from the called germline gene at one end, perhaps through a read error. V usage is TRBV7-7 and J usage is TRBJ2-5; 8 bases line up with TRBD1. The CDR3 contains 13 residues. Germline V CDR1 and CDR2: SSHAT, FNYEAQ (reference sequence). The CDR3 DNA sequence: TGTGCTAGCAGCTTTAGACAGGGGGAGACCCAGTACTTC. Translated, it gives CASSFRQGETQYF.

This clone was counted only a few times. CDR3 in amino acids: CASSFTGGNEQFF. CDR3 nucleotides: TGTGCCAGCAGCTTTACGGGGGGCAATGAGCAGTTCTTC. V is TRBV9 and J is TRBJ2-1; 7 bases map to TRBD2. The V gene end was trimmed by 4 bases and the J gene end by 6 bases; junction bases not matched to a gene: 4. The germline CDR1 and CDR2 sequences are SGDLS and YYNGEE. The CDR3 loop spans 13 amino acids.

V usage is TRBV28 and J usage is TRBJ1-1; the match to TRBD1 covers 10 bases. The CDR3 has 19 residues. The trim removed 5 bases at V and 4 bases at J, leaving 19 bases unmatched. Germline V lookup: CDR1 MDHEN, CDR2 SYDVKM. The CDR3 region has the DNA TGTGCCAGCAGTCCCCGCCGGTGGACAGGGGGTGAGCTGGGCACTGAAGCTTTCTTT. Its translation is CASSPRRWTGGELGTEAFF.

The chain has TRBV7-8 and TRBJ2-5; TRBD1 aligns across 9 bases. Losses at the gene ends were 1 base for V and 0 bases for J; bases not matched to a gene: 3. Germline assignment: CDR1 SGHVS and CDR2 FQNEAQ. The CDR3 totals 16 residues. The CDR3 DNA follows: TGTGCCAGCAGCTTAGGCGGGACAGGGTACCAAGAGACCCAGTACTTC. This sequence encodes CASSLGGTGYQETQYF.

The rearrangement links TRBV15 to TRBJ2-2; D is possibly TRBD2 (6 bases). V was trimmed by 0 bases and J by 6 bases, leaving 8 bases between them. CDR3 length: 14 amino acids. Germline assignment: CDR1 LNHNV and CDR2 YYDKDF (reference sequence). The CDR3 protein is CATSRELAAGELFF. CDR3 coding DNA: TGTGCCACCAGCAGAGAACTAGCAGCCGGGGAGCTGTTTTTT.

The J gene is TRBJ1-1, the V gene TRBV30; 10 positions agree with TRBD1. This CDR3 is built from 15 residues. Germline assignment: CDR1 GTSNPN and CDR2 SVGIG (reference sequence). V lost 4 bases, J lost 2 bases, and 7 bases stayed unmatched. The CDR3 sequence: CAWTKTGGPNTEAFF. DNA for the CDR3: TGTGCCTGGACCAAGACAGGGGGCCCAAACACTGAAGCTTTCTTT.

This chain joins TRBV5-6 and TRBJ1-2, with unresolved D. The germline gives CDR1 SGHDT, CDR2 YYEEEE. The V gene lost 3 bases and the J gene lost 10 bases, with 10 bases spanning the gap. The CDR3 runs to 11 residues. DNA of the CDR3: TGTGCCAGCAGCTCTCTTGAGGTCTACACCTTC. Translated, it gives CASSSLEVYTF.

This chain uses TRBV11-2 with TRBJ2-1; D might be TRBD2 (6 bases). The germline V gene has CDR1 SGHAT and CDR2 FQNNGV. Trimming stripped 1 base from V and 6 bases from J, with 10 bases between. The CDR3 has 14 amino acids. The CDR3 here is CASSLAGEVNEQFF. In nucleotides, the CDR3 is TGTGCCAGCAGCTTAGCGGGGGAGGTCAATGAGCAGTTCTTC.

J is TRBJ2-1 and V is TRBV28, with 13 positions matching TRBD2. The ends lost 6 bases at V and 7 bases at J; junction bases unmatched: 6. The CDR3 has 15 amino acids. Germline values: CDR1 MDHEN, CDR2 SYDVKM. In DNA form, the CDR3 reads TGTGCCAGCAGCTCACTAGCGGGAGGGCAAAATGAGCAGTTCTTC. This sequence encodes CASSSLAGGQNEQFF. Combining the CDR3 with reference TRBV28 and TRBJ2-1 gives the whole variable domain DVKVTQSSRYLVKRTGEKVFLECVQDMDHENMFWYRQDPGLGLRLIYFSYDVKMKEKGDIPEGYSVSREKKERFSLILESASTNQTSMYLCASSSLAGGQNEQFFGPGTRLTVL.

This clone was detected only once. This chain joins TRBV27 and TRBJ2-1; tentative D call: TRBD1 (6 bases). The germline V gene has CDR1 MNHEY and CDR2 SMNVEV (reference sequence). The CDR3 has 13 residues. Trimming stripped 7 bases from V and 4 bases from J, with 11 bases between. In DNA, the CDR3 is TGTGCCAGCAACGCTCAGGGGTACAATGAGCAGTTCTTC. The encoded protein is CASNAQGYNEQFF.

The rearrangement uses TRBV5-1 and TRBJ2-6; 8 bases match TRBD1. This CDR3 is 17 amino acids long. V lost 3 bases to trimming and J lost 0 bases; unmatched junction nucleotides: 5. CDR1 and CDR2 from the germline V gene are SGHRS and YFSETQ. CDR3 protein: CASSSRQGSSGANVLTF. The CDR3, as DNA: TGCGCCAGCAGCTCCCGACAGGGGAGCTCTGGGGCCAACGTCCTGACTTTC.

The CDR3 spells CAWSIRGLADTQYF. The DNA for the CDR3 is TGTGCCTGGAGTATAAGGGGGTTGGCAGATACGCAGTATTTT. This chain joins TRBV30 and TRBJ2-3, with a tentative D call TRBD1 (6 bases). Germline CDR1 is GTSNPN and CDR2 is SVGIG (reference sequence). The CDR3 contains 14 residues. V lost 2 bases, J lost 4 bases, and 13 bases lay in between. Looking up the rest from reference TRBV30 and TRBJ2-3 gives the full variable domain: SQTIHQWPATLVQPVGSPLSLECTVEGTSNPNLYWYRQAAGRGLQLLFYSVGIGQISSEVPQNLSASRPQDRQFILSSKKLLLSDSGFYLCAWSIRGLADTQYFGPGTRLTVL.

The rearrangement uses TRBV7-2 and TRBJ1-3, with TRBD1 matching over 8 bases. V lost 4 bases to trimming and J lost 4 bases; unmatched junction nucleotides: 6. The V gene's germline CDR1 is SGHTA and CDR2 FQGNSA. The CDR3 contains 15 residues. CDR3 coding DNA: TGTGCCAGCAGCTCAGGGGGCCTTCGAGGAAACACCATATATTTT. It yields the protein CASSSGGLRGNTIYF. The full variable domain, completed using reference TRBV7-2 and TRBJ1-3, is GAGVSQSPSNKVTEKGKDVELRCDPISGHTALYWYRQSLGQGLEFLIYFQGNSAPDKSGLPSDRFSAERTGGSVSTLTIQRTQQEDSAVYLCASSSGGLRGNTIYFGEGSWLTVV.